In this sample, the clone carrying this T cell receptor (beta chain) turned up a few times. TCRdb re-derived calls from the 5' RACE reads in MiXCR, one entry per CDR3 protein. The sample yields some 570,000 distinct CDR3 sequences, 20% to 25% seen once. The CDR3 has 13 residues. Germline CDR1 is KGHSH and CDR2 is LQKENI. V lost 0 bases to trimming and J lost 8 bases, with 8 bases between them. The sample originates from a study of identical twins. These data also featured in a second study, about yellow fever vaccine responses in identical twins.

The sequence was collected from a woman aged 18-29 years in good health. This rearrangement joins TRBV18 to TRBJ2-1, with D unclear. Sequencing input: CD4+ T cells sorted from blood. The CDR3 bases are TGTGCCAGCTCACCACCGTTAACGGATGAGCAGTTCTTC. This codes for CASSPPLTDEQFF.